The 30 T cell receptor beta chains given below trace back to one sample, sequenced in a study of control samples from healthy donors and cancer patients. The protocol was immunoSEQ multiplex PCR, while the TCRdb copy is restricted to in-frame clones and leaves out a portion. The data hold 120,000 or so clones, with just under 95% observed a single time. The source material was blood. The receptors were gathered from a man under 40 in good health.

CDR3 in DNA: TGCGCCAGCAGCGCAGGGGCACGCACCTATAATTCACCCCTCCACTTT. Its protein is CASSAGARTYNSPLHF. The chain is built from TRBV5-1 and TRBJ1-6, with TRBD1 as a possible D gene (6 bases). The CDR3 sequence is 16 residues long. In germline, CDR1 is SGHRS, CDR2 YFSETQ. Trimming left V 4 bases short and J 2 bases short, with 13 bases between.

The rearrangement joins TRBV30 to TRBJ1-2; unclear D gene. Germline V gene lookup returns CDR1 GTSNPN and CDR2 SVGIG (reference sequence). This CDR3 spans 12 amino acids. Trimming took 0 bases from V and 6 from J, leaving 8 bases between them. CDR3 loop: CAWSVLQNGYTF. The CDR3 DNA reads TGTGCCTGGAGTGTACTGCAGAATGGCTACACCTTC.

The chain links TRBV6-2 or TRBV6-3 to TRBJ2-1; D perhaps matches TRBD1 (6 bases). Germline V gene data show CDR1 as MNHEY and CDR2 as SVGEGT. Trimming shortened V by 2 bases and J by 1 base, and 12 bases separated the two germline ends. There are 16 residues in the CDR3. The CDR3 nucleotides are TGTGCCAGCAGTTACAGACAGGTGCAGTCCTACAATGAGCAGTTCTTC. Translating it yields CASSYRQVQSYNEQFF.

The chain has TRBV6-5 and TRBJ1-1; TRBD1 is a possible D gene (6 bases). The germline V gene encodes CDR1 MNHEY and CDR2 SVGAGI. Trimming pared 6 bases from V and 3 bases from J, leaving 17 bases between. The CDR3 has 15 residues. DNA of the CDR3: TGTGCCAGCAGGGACCTCGGGGGCGCGGACACTGAAGCTTTCTTT. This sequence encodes CASRDLGGADTEAFF.

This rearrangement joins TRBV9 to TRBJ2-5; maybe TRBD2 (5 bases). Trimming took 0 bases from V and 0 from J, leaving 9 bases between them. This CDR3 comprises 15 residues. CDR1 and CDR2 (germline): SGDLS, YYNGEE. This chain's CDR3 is CASSVGGIDQETQYF. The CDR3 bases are TGTGCCAGCAGCGTAGGAGGGATCGACCAAGAGACCCAGTACTTC.

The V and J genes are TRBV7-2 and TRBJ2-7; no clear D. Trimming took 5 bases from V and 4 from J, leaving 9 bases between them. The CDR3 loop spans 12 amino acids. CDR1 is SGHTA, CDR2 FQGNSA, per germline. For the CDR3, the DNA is TGTGCCAGCAGCGCCTCGGAGTACGAGCAGTACTTC. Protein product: CASSASEYEQYF.

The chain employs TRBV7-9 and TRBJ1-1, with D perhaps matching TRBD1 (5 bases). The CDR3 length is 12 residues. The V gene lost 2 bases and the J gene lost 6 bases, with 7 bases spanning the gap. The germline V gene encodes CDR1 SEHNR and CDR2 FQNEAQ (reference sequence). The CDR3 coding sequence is TGTGCCAGCAGCTTAAGGGGCGCTGAAGCTTTCTTT. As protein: CASSLRGAEAFF.

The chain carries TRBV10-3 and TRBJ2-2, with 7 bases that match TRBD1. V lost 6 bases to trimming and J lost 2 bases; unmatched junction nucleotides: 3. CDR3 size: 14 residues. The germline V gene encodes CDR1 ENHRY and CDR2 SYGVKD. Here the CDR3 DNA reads TGTGCCATCAGCGGACAGGATAACACCGGGGAGCTGTTTTTT. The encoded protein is CAISGQDNTGELFF.

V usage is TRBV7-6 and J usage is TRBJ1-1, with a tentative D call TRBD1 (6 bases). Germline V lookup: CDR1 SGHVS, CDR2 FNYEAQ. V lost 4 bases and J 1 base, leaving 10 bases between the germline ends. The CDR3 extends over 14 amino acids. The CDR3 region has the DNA TGTGCCAGCAGCTCGGGACATAAGAACACTGAAGCTTTCTTT. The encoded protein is CASSSGHKNTEAFF. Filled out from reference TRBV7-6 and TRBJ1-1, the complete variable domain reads GAGVSQSPRYKVTKRGQDVALRCDPISGHVSLYWYRQALGQGPEFLTYFNYEAQQDKSGLPNDRFSAERPEGSISTLTIQRTEQRDSAMYRCASSSGHKNTEAFFGQGTRLTVV.

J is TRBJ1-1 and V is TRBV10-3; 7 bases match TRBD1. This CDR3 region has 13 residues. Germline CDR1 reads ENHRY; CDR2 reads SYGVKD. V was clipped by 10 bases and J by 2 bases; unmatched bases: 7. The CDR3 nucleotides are TGTGCCACCAGGGACAGCGTTAACACTGAAGCTTTCTTT. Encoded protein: CATRDSVNTEAFF.

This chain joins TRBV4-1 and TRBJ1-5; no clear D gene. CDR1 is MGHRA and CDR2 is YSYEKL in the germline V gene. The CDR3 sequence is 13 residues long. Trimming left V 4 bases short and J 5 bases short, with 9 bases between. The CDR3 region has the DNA TGCGCCAGCAGCCCCCTGGCGGATCAGCCCCAGCATTTT. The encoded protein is CASSPLADQPQHF.

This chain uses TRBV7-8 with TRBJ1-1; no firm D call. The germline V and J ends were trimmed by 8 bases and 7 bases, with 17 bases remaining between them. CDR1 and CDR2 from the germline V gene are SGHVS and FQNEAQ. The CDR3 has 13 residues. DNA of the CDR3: TGTGCCAGCCTCCTCGGGCCTCCTGGTGAAGCTTTCTTT. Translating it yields CASLLGPPGEAFF.

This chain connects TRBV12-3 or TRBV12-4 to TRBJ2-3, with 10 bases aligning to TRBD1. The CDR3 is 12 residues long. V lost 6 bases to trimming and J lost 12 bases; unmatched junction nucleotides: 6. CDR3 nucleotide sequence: TGTGCCAGCAGGAACCGGGACAGGGGACAGTATTTT. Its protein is CASRNRDRGQYF.

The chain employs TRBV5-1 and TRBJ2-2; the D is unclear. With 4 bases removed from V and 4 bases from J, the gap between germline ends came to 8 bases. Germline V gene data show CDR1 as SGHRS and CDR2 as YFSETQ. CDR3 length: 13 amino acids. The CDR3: CASSETVTGELFF. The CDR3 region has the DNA TGCGCCAGCAGCGAAACAGTCACCGGGGAGCTGTTTTTT.

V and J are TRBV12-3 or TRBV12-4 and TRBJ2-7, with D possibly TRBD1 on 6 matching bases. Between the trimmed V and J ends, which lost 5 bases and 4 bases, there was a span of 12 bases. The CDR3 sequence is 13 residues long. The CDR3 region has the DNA TGTGCCAGCAGTCCGGGACACCTTTACGAGCAGTACTTC. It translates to CASSPGHLYEQYF.

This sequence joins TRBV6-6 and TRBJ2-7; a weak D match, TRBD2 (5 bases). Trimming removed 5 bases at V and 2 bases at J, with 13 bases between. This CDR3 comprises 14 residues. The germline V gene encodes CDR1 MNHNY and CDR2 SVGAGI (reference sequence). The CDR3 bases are TGTGCCAGCAGTGTGGTTGAGGGAGCCTACGAGCAGTACTTC. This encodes CASSVVEGAYEQYF.

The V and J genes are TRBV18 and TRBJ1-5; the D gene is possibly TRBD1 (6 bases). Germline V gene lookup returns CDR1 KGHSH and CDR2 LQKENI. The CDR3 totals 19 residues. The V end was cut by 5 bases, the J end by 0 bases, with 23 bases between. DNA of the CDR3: TGTGCCAGCTCATTACCCAAGGGGACACCAGTTCCTAGCAATCAGCCCCAGCATTTT. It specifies CASSLPKGTPVPSNQPQHF.

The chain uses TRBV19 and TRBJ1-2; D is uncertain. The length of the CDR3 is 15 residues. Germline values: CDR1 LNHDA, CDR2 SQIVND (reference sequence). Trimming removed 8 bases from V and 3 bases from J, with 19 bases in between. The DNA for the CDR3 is TGTGCCAGTCGCCCTTATCGGGGAGGGTACTATGGCTACACCTTC. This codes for CASRPYRGGYYGYTF.

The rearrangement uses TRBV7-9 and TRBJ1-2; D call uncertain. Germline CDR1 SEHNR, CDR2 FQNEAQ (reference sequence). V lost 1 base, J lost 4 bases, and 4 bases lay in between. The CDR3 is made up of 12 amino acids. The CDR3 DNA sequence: TGTGCCAGCAGCTTAGAGGTCTATGGCTACACCTTC. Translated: CASSLEVYGYTF.

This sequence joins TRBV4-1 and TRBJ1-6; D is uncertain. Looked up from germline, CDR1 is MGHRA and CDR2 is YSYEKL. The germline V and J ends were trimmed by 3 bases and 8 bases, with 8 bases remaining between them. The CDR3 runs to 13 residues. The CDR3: CASSQNRDSPLHF. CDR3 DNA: TGCGCCAGCAGCCAGAACAGAGATTCACCCCTCCACTTT.

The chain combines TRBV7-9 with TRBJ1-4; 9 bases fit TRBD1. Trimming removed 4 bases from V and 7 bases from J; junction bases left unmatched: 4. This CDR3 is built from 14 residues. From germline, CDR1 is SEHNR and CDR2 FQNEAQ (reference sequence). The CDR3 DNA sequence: TGTGCCAGCAGCTCCACAGGGGGCGTTGAAAAACTGTTTTTT. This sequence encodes CASSSTGGVEKLFF.

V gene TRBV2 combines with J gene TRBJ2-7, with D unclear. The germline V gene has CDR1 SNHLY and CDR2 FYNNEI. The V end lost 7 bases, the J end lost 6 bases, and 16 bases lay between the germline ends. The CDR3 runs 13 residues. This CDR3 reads CASTGQSSIEQYF. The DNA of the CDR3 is TGTGCCAGCACCGGTCAAAGTTCAATCGAGCAGTACTTC.

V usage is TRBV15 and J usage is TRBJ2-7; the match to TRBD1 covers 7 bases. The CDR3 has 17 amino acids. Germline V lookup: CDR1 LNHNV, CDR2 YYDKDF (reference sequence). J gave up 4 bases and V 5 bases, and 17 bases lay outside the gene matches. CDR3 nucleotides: TGTGCCACCAGCGGACGCGAGACAGGGAACGAATTTTACGAGCAGTACTTC. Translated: CATSGRETGNEFYEQYF.

For the CDR3, the DNA is TGTGCCAGCAGCCCAAGGCGGGGGGGCGTGACCACTGAAGCTTTCTTT. It specifies CASSPRRGGVTTEAFF. This chain connects TRBV7-2 to TRBJ1-1; tentative D call: TRBD1 (6 bases). Germline CDR1 and CDR2: SGHTA and FQGNSA. V shed 5 bases and J shed 4 bases, with 20 bases lying between them. This CDR3 spans 16 amino acids.

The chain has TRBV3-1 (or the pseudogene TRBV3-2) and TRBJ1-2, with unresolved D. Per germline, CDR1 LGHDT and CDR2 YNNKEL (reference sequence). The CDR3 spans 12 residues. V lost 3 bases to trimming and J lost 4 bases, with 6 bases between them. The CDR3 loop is CASSQAPYGYTF. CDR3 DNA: TGTGCCAGCAGCCAGGCACCCTATGGCTACACCTTC.

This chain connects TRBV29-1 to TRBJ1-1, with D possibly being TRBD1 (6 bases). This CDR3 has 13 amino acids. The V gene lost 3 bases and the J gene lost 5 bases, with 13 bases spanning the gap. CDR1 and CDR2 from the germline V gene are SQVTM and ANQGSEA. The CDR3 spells CSVDFEGGTEAFF. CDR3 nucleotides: TGCAGCGTTGATTTTGAGGGGGGGACTGAAGCTTTCTTT. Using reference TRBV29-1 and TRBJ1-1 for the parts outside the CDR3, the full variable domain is SAVISQKPSRDICQRGTSLTIQCQVDSQVTMMFWYRQQPGQSLTLIATANQGSEATYESGFVIDKFPISRPNLTFSTLTVSNMSPEDSSIYLCSVDFEGGTEAFFGQGTRLTVV.

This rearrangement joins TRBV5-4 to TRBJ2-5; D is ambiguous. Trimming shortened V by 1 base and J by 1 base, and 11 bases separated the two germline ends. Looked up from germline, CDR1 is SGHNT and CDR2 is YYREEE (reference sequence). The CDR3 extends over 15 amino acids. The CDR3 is CASSLRLRSQETQYF. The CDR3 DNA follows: TGTGCCAGCAGCTTGAGATTGCGGAGCCAAGAGACCCAGTACTTC.

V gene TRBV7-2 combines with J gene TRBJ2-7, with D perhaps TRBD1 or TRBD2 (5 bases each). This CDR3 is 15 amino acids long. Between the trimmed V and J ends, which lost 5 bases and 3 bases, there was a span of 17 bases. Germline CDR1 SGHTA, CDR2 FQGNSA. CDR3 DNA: TGTGCCAGCAGCCGTAGAATCCAGGGAGACTACGAGCAGTACTTC. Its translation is CASSRRIQGDYEQYF.

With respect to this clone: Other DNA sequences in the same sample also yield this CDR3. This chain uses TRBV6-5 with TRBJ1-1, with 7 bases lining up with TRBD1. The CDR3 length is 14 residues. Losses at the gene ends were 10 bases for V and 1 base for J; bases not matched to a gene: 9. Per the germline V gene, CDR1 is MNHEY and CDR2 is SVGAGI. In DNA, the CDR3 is TGTGCCACCTCGCTCCAGGGGGGGAACACTGAAGCTTTCTTT. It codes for CATSLQGGNTEAFF.

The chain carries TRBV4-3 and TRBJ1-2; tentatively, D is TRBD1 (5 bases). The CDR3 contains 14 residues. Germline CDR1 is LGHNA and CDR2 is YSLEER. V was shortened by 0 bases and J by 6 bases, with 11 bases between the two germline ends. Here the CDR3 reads CASSQDWGRDGYTF. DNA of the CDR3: TGCGCCAGCAGCCAAGATTGGGGACGGGATGGCTACACCTTC.